The clone carrying this T cell receptor (beta chain) appeared a few times. CDR3 length: 11 amino acids. V lost 10 bases, J lost 7 bases, and 14 bases lay in between. CDR1 MDHEN and CDR2 SYDVKM come from the germline V gene. This sample is drawn from a study of control samples from healthy donors and cancer patients. The protocol was immunoSEQ multiplex PCR, while the TCRdb copy is restricted to in-frame clones and leaves out a portion. The profile shows under 150,000 clones, 70% to 90% of them singletons. The receptor was derived from a man aged 35-49 years in good health. The sample taken for sequencing was blood. The chain links TRBV28 to TRBJ2-7, with D unresolved. The CDR3 DNA sequence: TGTGCCACCTCCTCCGGGTTTGAGCAGTACTTC. Amino acid sequence: CATSSGFEQYF.